The 22 T cell receptor beta chains listed next were all sequenced from one sample in a study of T cell responses to AZD1222 COVID-19 vaccine. Only in-frame clones appear in the TCRdb table, and some are missing; sequencing was by immunoSEQ multiplex PCR. The sample gives fewer than 150,000 clones, 85% to 90% of which show up once; 7.7% is in the top ten. Sample: peripheral blood, taken on day 0 of AZD1222 vaccination. Receptor source: an adult in good health.

The J gene is TRBJ2-7, the V gene TRBV7-6; no reliable D call. The germline V gene has CDR1 SGHVS and CDR2 FNYEAQ. Trimming pared 0 bases from V and 1 base from J, leaving 10 bases between. The CDR3 is 15 residues long. CDR3 in DNA: TGTGCCAGCAGCTTAGCGCTTGGCCCGTCCTACGAGCAGTACTTC. Amino acids: CASSLALGPSYEQYF.

The CDR3 DNA sequence: TGTGCCAGCAGCCGACTCCGACAGGGGATGGAAAAACTGTTTTTT. This codes for CASSRLRQGMEKLFF. This rearrangement joins TRBV27 to TRBJ1-4; TRBD1 agrees at 8 bases. Trimming removed 6 bases from V and 8 bases from J; junction bases left unmatched: 11. Germline assignment: CDR1 MNHEY and CDR2 SMNVEV (reference sequence). CDR3 size: 15 residues. Using reference TRBV27 and TRBJ1-4 for the parts outside the CDR3, the full variable domain is EAQVTQNPRYLITVTGKKLTVTCSQNMNHEYMSWYRQDPGLGLRQIYYSMNVEVTDKGDVPEGYKVSRKEKRNFPLILESPSPNQTSLYFCASSRLRQGMEKLFFGSGTQLSVL.

The V gene is TRBV18, the J gene TRBJ2-7; 7 bases agree with TRBD1. The germline gives CDR1 KGHSH, CDR2 LQKENI. V lost 2 bases and J lost 2; bases outside the gene matches: 3. The CDR3 sequence is 14 residues long. Here the CDR3 DNA reads TGTGCCAGCTCACCAACGACAGGGACCTACGAGCAGTACTTC. This translates into CASSPTTGTYEQYF.

The rearrangement links TRBV2 to TRBJ2-2; no definite D call. There are 16 residues in the CDR3. Germline V CDR1 and CDR2: SNHLY, FYNNEI. V was pared by 1 base and J by 1 base, with 10 bases between. In DNA, the CDR3 is TGTGCCAGCAGTGAAGTGGGGTTGTTGAACACCGGGGAGCTGTTTTTT. Encoded protein: CASSEVGLLNTGELFF.

V usage is TRBV27 and J usage is TRBJ1-2; 7 bases fit TRBD1. Germline V gene sequence: CDR1 MNHEY, CDR2 SMNVEV (reference sequence). The V gene end was trimmed by 6 bases and the J gene end by 2 bases; junction bases not matched to a gene: 6. The CDR3 runs to 14 residues. The CDR3 sequence is CASRPPGQNYGYTF. In nucleotides, the CDR3 is TGTGCCAGCAGACCACCGGGACAGAACTATGGCTACACCTTC.

CDR3 sequence reads: CASSQVGVQPQHF. CDR3 bases: TGCGCCAGCAGCCAAGTGGGAGTGCAGCCCCAGCATTTT. The chain recombines TRBV4-1 with TRBJ1-5; no definite D call. This CDR3 is built from 13 residues. Germline values: CDR1 MGHRA, CDR2 YSYEKL. V was cut by 1 base and J by 7 bases, with 8 bases left in between.

This chain connects TRBV6-2 or TRBV6-3 to TRBJ2-7; 7 positions agree with TRBD2. The V segment lost 8 bases and the J segment 2 bases; nucleotides outside the gene matches: 12. CDR1 and CDR2 (germline): MNHEY, SVGEGT. The CDR3 covers 15 residues. The CDR3 loop is CASGPWEAGPYEQYF. The CDR3 DNA reads TGTGCCAGCGGCCCTTGGGAAGCGGGGCCCTACGAGCAGTACTTC.

The chain links TRBV3-1 (or the pseudogene TRBV3-2) to TRBJ2-5; 8 bases agree with TRBD1. The germline V gene encodes CDR1 LGHDT and CDR2 YNNKEL (reference sequence). V lost 7 bases, J lost 5 bases, and 3 bases stayed unmatched. This CDR3 spans 12 amino acids. CDR3 sequence (DNA): TGTGCCAGCACCTGGACAGGGGAGACCCAGTACTTC. It is translated as CASTWTGETQYF.

The rearrangement links TRBV21-1 to TRBJ2-1; no check of the table's D call, TRBD2, against the DNA was made. TRBV21-1 corresponds to a pseudogene. The CDR3 loop spans 17 amino acids. The CDR3 protein is CASSEVDSGGRYNEQFF. The CDR3 DNA follows: TGTGCCAGCAGCGAAGTGGATAGCGGGGGGAGATACAATGAGCAGTTCTTC.

This chain links TRBV6-5 with TRBJ2-3; D perhaps matches TRBD1 (6 bases). Trimming shortened V by 4 bases and J by 1 base, and 12 bases separated the two germline ends. The CDR3 has 15 amino acids. CDR1 is MNHEY and CDR2 is SVGAGI in the germline V gene. Here the CDR3 reads CASSFRTAGTDTQYF. CDR3 nucleotides: TGTGCCAGCAGTTTCCGGACAGCGGGCACAGATACGCAGTATTTT.

DNA for the CDR3: TGTGCCATCTCTAGTACCGGGACAGGGAGGTACGAGCAGTACTTC. This encodes CAISSTGTGRYEQYF. This chain links TRBV10-3 with TRBJ2-7, with 9 bases matching TRBD1. Germline V gene sequence: CDR1 ENHRY, CDR2 SYGVKD. The length of the CDR3 is 15 residues. V dropped 8 bases and J dropped 4; count of bases not matched to a gene: 12.

V gene TRBV5-4 combines with J gene TRBJ2-1; D is ambiguous. Trimming removed 3 bases from V and 10 bases from J, with 14 bases in between. The germline V gene encodes CDR1 SGHNT and CDR2 YYREEE (reference sequence). The length of the CDR3 is 13 residues. CDR3 amino acids: CASSSHPEGEQFF. CDR3 bases: TGTGCCAGCAGCTCACACCCCGAAGGGGAGCAGTTCTTC.

Only one count was recorded for this clone. The V call is TRBV7-3, the J call TRBJ2-7; D might be TRBD2 (6 bases). The CDR3 totals 14 residues. V lost 5 bases and J lost 7, with 18 bases in between. CDR1 and CDR2 (germline): SGHTA, FQGTGA. CDR3 nucleotide sequence: TGTGCCAGCAGCCCCCGGGAGTGGGCGGGAGAGCAGTACTTC. Its translation: CASSPREWAGEQYF.

The chain uses TRBV19 and TRBJ1-6; D may be TRBD1 (5 bases). V was clipped by 4 bases and J by 10 bases, with 20 bases between them. The germline gives CDR1 LNHDA, CDR2 SQIVND (reference sequence). There are 16 residues in the CDR3. CDR3 coding DNA: TGTGCCAGTAGTACGGTGGGCGCAGGGTCGAGCTCACCCCTCCACTTT. It specifies CASSTVGAGSSSPLHF.

The chain employs TRBV6-6 and TRBJ2-7, with D possibly being TRBD1 (6 bases). The length of the CDR3 is 14 residues. Germline V gene data show CDR1 as MNHNY and CDR2 as SVGAGI (reference sequence). V dropped 6 bases and J dropped 2 bases, with 14 bases sitting between them. The CDR3 loop reads CASRQGSLTYEQYF. The CDR3 region has the DNA TGTGCCAGCAGACAGGGTTCCCTGACCTACGAGCAGTACTTC.

CDR3 protein: CASRETGGLYTEAFF. DNA of the CDR3: TGTGCCAGCAGGGAGACAGGGGGCCTCTACACTGAAGCTTTCTTT. V and J are TRBV2 and TRBJ1-1; 10 bases match TRBD1. Trimming cost V 6 bases and J 3 bases; bases outside gene matches: 7. Germline V gene sequence: CDR1 SNHLY, CDR2 FYNNEI. The CDR3 runs 15 residues.

This clone has just a few counts. The chain links TRBV2 to TRBJ2-2, with 10 bases matching TRBD2. Trimming removed 1 base from V and 4 bases from J; junction bases left unmatched: 3. CDR3 length equals 16 residues. Germline loops: CDR1 SNHLY, CDR2 FYNNEI. The CDR3 nucleotides are TGTGCCAGCAGTGAAGGGACTAGCGGACGCACCGGGGAGCTGTTTTTT. The encoded protein is CASSEGTSGRTGELFF. Filled out from reference TRBV2 and TRBJ2-2, the complete variable domain reads EPEVTQTPSHQVTQMGQEVILRCVPISNHLYFYWYRQILGQKVEFLVSFYNNEISEKSEIFDDQFSVERPDGSNFTLKIRSTKLEDSAMYFCASSEGTSGRTGELFFGEGSRLTVL.

V and J are TRBV6-1 and TRBJ1-5; D might be TRBD1 (5 bases). The CDR3 has 15 amino acids. Looked up from germline, CDR1 is MNHNS and CDR2 is SASEGT. The V end was cut by 1 base, the J end by 7 bases, with 14 bases between. CDR3 in DNA: TGTGCCAGCAGTGAAGAGCGGCAGGGCGGGCAGCCCCAGCATTTT. It specifies CASSEERQGGQPQHF.

This chain connects TRBV4-1 to TRBJ1-5; D is possibly TRBD1 (5 bases). The germline V gene encodes CDR1 MGHRA and CDR2 YSYEKL. The V and J ends lost 5 bases and 1 base respectively, with 12 bases between them. The CDR3 is made up of 15 amino acids. The CDR3 sequence is CASSSPRGSNQPQHF. The DNA of the CDR3 is TGCGCCAGCAGCTCGCCCCGGGGGAGCAATCAGCCCCAGCATTTT.

This clone has a single count. V and J are TRBV10-1 and TRBJ2-3; 12 bases align to TRBD2. Germline assignment: CDR1 WNHNN and CDR2 SYGVQD (reference sequence). This CDR3 is built from 12 residues. The ends lost 6 bases at V and 9 bases at J; junction bases unmatched: 1. CDR3 residues: CASRTSGGTQYF. DNA of the CDR3: TGCGCCAGCAGGACTAGCGGGGGAACGCAGTATTTT.

This chain uses TRBV6-1 with TRBJ1-5, with D unclear. Germline CDR1 is MNHNS and CDR2 is SASEGT. This CDR3 has 13 amino acids. The germline V and J ends were trimmed by 3 bases and 4 bases, with 7 bases remaining between them. CDR3 protein: CASSDTSNQPQHF. The CDR3 DNA reads as TGTGCCAGCAGTGACACGAGTAATCAGCCCCAGCATTTT.

The chain is built from TRBV4-3 and TRBJ1-2, with a weak D call TRBD1 (6 bases). Trimming removed 1 base at V and 1 base at J, with 13 bases between. CDR1 LGHNA and CDR2 YSLEER come from the germline V gene. CDR3 length equals 16 residues. CDR3 residues: CASSQAEGRGNYGYTF. The DNA of the CDR3 is TGCGCCAGCAGCCAAGCGGAGGGCAGGGGTAACTATGGCTACACCTTC.